A single sample gave rise to the 29 T cell receptor beta chains below, sequenced in a study of cytomegalovirus exposure and HLA in healthy donors. Primers included in the PCR were 60 Vbeta and 13 Jbeta primers. Libraries were prepared by immunoSEQ multiplex PCR; TCRdb keeps only in-frame clonotypes and omits some of them. The sample lists about 70,000 clones; 75% to 90% were seen once. Sequenced input: PBMCs. The receptor set was obtained from a woman aged 25 to 39 in good health and CMV-seronegative.

The gene calls are TRBV5-3 and TRBJ2-2, with TRBD2 matching over 10 bases. TRBV5-3 is labeled an ORF, and its function is uncertain. CDR3 size: 16 residues. V dropped 5 bases and J dropped 0; count of bases not matched to a gene: 4. CDR3 DNA sequence: TGTGCCAGAAGACGCGGACTAGCGGCGAACACCGGGGAGCTGTTTTTT. This sequence encodes CARRRGLAANTGELFF.

The chain is built from TRBV6-6 and TRBJ2-5, with 8 bases identical to TRBD2. Germline CDR1 reads MNHNY; CDR2 reads SVGAGI (reference sequence). V gave up 4 bases and J gave up 5 bases; unmatched junction bases: 9. The CDR3 is 15 amino acids. This CDR3 reads CASSSPGGTKETQYF. The CDR3, as DNA: TGTGCCAGCAGTTCCCCGGGGGGGACAAAGGAGACCCAGTACTTC.

The rearrangement links TRBV29-1 to TRBJ1-2, with 10 bases lining up with TRBD1. Trimming took 5 bases from V and 6 from J; bases not matched to a gene: 3. The CDR3 is made up of 12 amino acids. Germline CDR1 reads SQVTM; CDR2 reads ANQGSEA. The CDR3 region has the DNA TGCAGCGTTCTAGGGACAGGGGATGGCTACACCTTC. Its translation: CSVLGTGDGYTF.

This clone was detected a few times. The chain recombines TRBV27 with TRBJ2-7; a possible D gene is TRBD1 (6 bases). V lost 4 bases and J lost 2, with 12 bases in between. This CDR3 is 14 amino acids long. The germline CDR1 and CDR2 sequences are MNHEY and SMNVEV (reference sequence). CDR3 bases: TGTGCCAGCAGTTCCTCGGACAGCACCTACGAGCAGTACTTC. It encodes CASSSSDSTYEQYF.

The gene calls are TRBV28 and TRBJ1-2; no firm D call. Trimming pared 5 bases from V and 4 bases from J, leaving 17 bases between. This CDR3 comprises 15 residues. CDR1 MDHEN and CDR2 SYDVKM come from the germline V gene. The CDR3 bases are TGTGCCAGCAGTCCCGGGGTCGGAGGACCCTATGGCTACACCTTC. Amino acids: CASSPGVGGPYGYTF.

The V gene is TRBV6-6, the J gene TRBJ2-5; 9 nucleotides match TRBD2. CDR1 and CDR2 (germline): MNHNY, SVGAGI (reference sequence). This CDR3 contains 14 residues. After removal of 0 bases from V and 11 bases from J, the junction contained 7 bases not matched to a gene. The CDR3 DNA is TGTGCCAGCAGTTACTCGCGACTAGCGGACGCGCAGTACTTC. Amino acid sequence: CASSYSRLADAQYF.

In regard to this clone: Germline is not matched at one junction end, which may reflect a read error. This rearrangement joins TRBV27 to TRBJ2-7, with a tentative D call TRBD1 (5 bases). CDR1 is MNHEY and CDR2 is SMNVEV in the germline V gene (reference sequence). CDR3 length: 15 residues. In nucleotides, the CDR3 is TGTGTCAGCAGTCCTCAGACAGCGAACTCCTACGAGCAGTACTTC. Its protein product is CVSSPQTANSYEQYF.

The gene calls are TRBV11-2 and TRBJ2-3; D perhaps matches TRBD1 (6 bases). The germline V gene has CDR1 SGHAT and CDR2 FQNNGV. Trimming took 1 base from V and 11 from J, leaving 16 bases between them. The CDR3 is made up of 14 amino acids. The CDR3 sequence is CASSLGLQGPEQYF. CDR3 nucleotides: TGTGCCAGCAGCTTAGGGCTACAGGGTCCCGAGCAGTATTTT.

The chain carries TRBV23-1 and TRBJ2-7, with 8 bases matching TRBD2. TRBV23-1 counts as an open reading frame of uncertain function. CDR3 length equals 15 residues. With V trimmed by 7 bases and J by 3 bases, 11 bases remained unmatched. The CDR3 nucleotides are TGCGCCAGCACACCCATCCGCGGGGGGTTCTACGAGCAGTACTTC. Its protein product is CASTPIRGGFYEQYF.

The genes are TRBV18 and TRBJ1-3, with unresolved D. The V end was cut by 3 bases, the J end by 4 bases, with 4 bases between. Germline assignment: CDR1 KGHSH and CDR2 LQKENI. The CDR3 contains 12 residues. The CDR3 reads CASSPSGNTIYF. DNA for the CDR3: TGTGCCAGCTCACCCTCCGGAAACACCATATATTTT.

V gene TRBV28 combines with J gene TRBJ1-5; a weak D match, TRBD1 (5 bases). Per germline, CDR1 MDHEN and CDR2 SYDVKM. Trimming left V 8 bases short and J 0 bases short, with 11 bases between. This CDR3 spans 14 amino acids. CDR3 sequence: CASRQSLSNQPQHF. CDR3 coding DNA: TGTGCCAGCCGACAGTCGCTTAGCAATCAGCCCCAGCATTTT.

This chain joins TRBV11-3 and TRBJ2-1, with 13 bases lining up with TRBD2. Germline V CDR1 and CDR2: SGHNT, YENEEA. The CDR3 covers 17 residues. Trimming took 2 bases from V and 5 from J; bases not matched to a gene: 6. CDR3 region: CASSLRGLAGEDNEQFF. The CDR3 DNA reads as TGTGCCAGCAGCTTACGAGGACTAGCGGGAGAGGACAATGAGCAGTTCTTC.

CDR3 residues: CSARTGEKLFF. CDR3 coding DNA: TGCAGTGCTAGAACAGGGGAAAAACTGTTTTTT. The chain links TRBV20-1 to TRBJ1-4; a weak D match, TRBD1 (6 bases). CDR1 DFQATT and CDR2 SNEGSKA come from the germline V gene (reference sequence). CDR3 size: 11 residues. The V end lost 2 bases, the J end lost 8 bases, and 6 bases lay between the germline ends.

The chain recombines TRBV29-1 with TRBJ2-1, with D perhaps matching TRBD2 (6 bases). V lost 6 bases, J lost 9 bases, and 18 bases lay in between. The CDR3 sequence is 13 residues long. In germline, CDR1 is SQVTM, CDR2 ANQGSEA. CDR3 amino acids: CSVAGSGASEQFF. DNA for the CDR3: TGCAGCGTCGCGGGGTCGGGAGCTAGTGAGCAGTTCTTC.

This chain joins TRBV5-1 and TRBJ2-1; 11 bases line up with TRBD1. The CDR3 contains 14 residues. Germline V CDR1 and CDR2: SGHRS, YFSETQ. V lost 4 bases to trimming and J lost 9 bases; unmatched junction nucleotides: 6. This chain's CDR3 is CASSGQGASFEQFF. CDR3 in DNA: TGCGCCAGCAGCGGACAGGGGGCGTCATTTGAGCAGTTCTTC.

The chain carries TRBV13 and TRBJ2-1, with TRBD2 matching over 11 bases. This CDR3 region has 14 residues. Trimming at V came to 0 bases and at J to 8 bases, leaving 0 bases not matched to a gene. In germline, CDR1 is PRHDT, CDR2 FYEKMQ (reference sequence). The CDR3 DNA sequence: TGTGCCAGCAGCTTAGGACTAGCGGGAGATGAGCAGTTCTTC. It codes for CASSLGLAGDEQFF. The full variable domain, with the rest looked up from reference TRBV13 and TRBJ2-1, is AAGVIQSPRHLIKEKRETATLKCYPIPRHDTVYWYQQGPGQDPQFLISFYEKMQSDKGSIPDRFSAQQFSDYHSELNMSSLELGDSALYFCASSLGLAGDEQFFGPGTRLTVL.

V usage is TRBV6-4 and J usage is TRBJ2-7; TRBD2 aligns across 9 bases. Germline V CDR1 and CDR2: MRHNA, SNTAGT. The trim removed 7 bases at V and 3 bases at J, leaving 19 bases unmatched. CDR3 size: 18 residues. The CDR3 nucleotides read TGTGCCAGCAAGACCCCGGGACTAGCACCCGCCATTCACTACGAGCAGTACTTC. It codes for CASKTPGLAPAIHYEQYF.

The chain has TRBV10-3 and TRBJ1-2; 9 bases agree with TRBD1. Trimming cost V 11 bases and J 4 bases; bases outside gene matches: 11. Germline V lookup: CDR1 ENHRY, CDR2 SYGVKD. The CDR3 spans 14 residues. CDR3 region: CAGRDPTGGYGYTF. The DNA for the CDR3 is TGTGCCGGCCGCGACCCGACAGGGGGCTATGGCTACACCTTC.

The V call is TRBV2, the J call TRBJ1-5, with TRBD1 matching 7 bases. The CDR3 is 14 residues long. Germline V gene lookup returns CDR1 SNHLY and CDR2 FYNNEI. The trim removed 3 bases at V and 10 bases at J, leaving 9 bases unmatched. The CDR3 DNA sequence: TGTGCCAGCAGTGATCCCAGGGGGATCGATCCCCAGCATTTT. Translating it yields CASSDPRGIDPQHF.

Comment on this clone: The junction shows a germline mismatch at one end, possibly a read error. CDR3 protein: CASSPAGTSGSYEQCF. The CDR3 DNA follows: TGTGCCAGTAGTCCGGCCGGGACTAGCGGCTCCTACGAGCAGTGCTTC. This chain joins TRBV19 and TRBJ2-7, with TRBD2 identical over 11 bases. The CDR3 has 16 amino acids. CDR1 and CDR2 from the germline V gene are LNHDA and SQIVND (reference sequence). The complete variable domain, with remaining parts taken from reference TRBV19 and TRBJ2-7, reads DGGITQSPKYLFRKEGQNVTLSCEQNLNHDAMYWYRQDPGQGLRLIYYSQIVNDFQKGDIAEGYSVSREKKESFPLTVTSAQKNPTAFYLCASSPAGTSGSYEQCFGPGTRLTVT.

This chain joins TRBV19 and TRBJ2-1; D ambiguous. Deletions cut 6 bases from V and 9 bases from J, with 12 bases between. This CDR3 comprises 12 residues. CDR1 and CDR2 from the germline V gene are LNHDA and SQIVND (reference sequence). The CDR3 sequence is CASSGTPPEQFF. The DNA of the CDR3 is TGTGCCAGTAGCGGTACGCCGCCTGAGCAGTTCTTC.

The gene calls are TRBV9 and TRBJ1-4; 9 bases line up with TRBD1. CDR3 length equals 16 residues. Germline assignment: CDR1 SGDLS and CDR2 YYNGEE. The V gene end was trimmed by 3 bases and the J gene end by 7 bases; junction bases not matched to a gene: 10. The CDR3 spells CASSDLTGTGREKLFF. The CDR3 DNA follows: TGTGCCAGCAGCGACCTGACCGGGACAGGGCGTGAAAAACTGTTTTTT. Together with reference TRBV9 and TRBJ1-4, the CDR3 gives the full variable domain: DSGVTQTPKHLITATGQRVTLRCSPRSGDLSVYWYQQSLDQGLQFLIQYYNGEERAKGNILERFSAQQFPDLHSELNLSSLELGDSALYFCASSDLTGTGREKLFFGSGTQLSVL.

The chain couples TRBV10-1 to TRBJ2-7; D gene ambiguous. Germline CDR1 reads WNHNN; CDR2 reads SYGVQD (reference sequence). The CDR3 length is 14 residues. Trimming pared 3 bases from V and 0 bases from J, leaving 9 bases between. Here the CDR3 reads CASSESGSSYEQYF. DNA for the CDR3: TGCGCCAGCAGTGAATCGGGTAGCTCCTACGAGCAGTACTTC.

J is TRBJ2-3 and V is TRBV13, with D possibly matching TRBD2 (6 bases). Trimming removed 4 bases at V and 3 bases at J, with 11 bases between. This CDR3 is 14 amino acids long. CDR1 PRHDT and CDR2 FYEKMQ come from the germline V gene (reference sequence). Here the CDR3 DNA reads TGTGCCAGCAGCTCTCCTAGCGCAACAGATACGCAGTATTTT. Translated, it gives CASSSPSATDTQYF.

The V gene is TRBV19, the J gene TRBJ2-5; 7 positions match TRBD2. J lost 1 base, V lost 3 bases, and 2 bases had no gene match. The CDR3 length is 14 residues. Germline lookup yields CDR1 LNHDA and CDR2 SQIVND (reference sequence). The DNA of the CDR3 is TGTGCCAGTAGTATCTGGGAGGGCCAAGAGACCCAGTACTTC. It specifies CASSIWEGQETQYF.

The rearrangement joins TRBV5-6 to TRBJ2-3; 8 positions agree with TRBD2. The germline gives CDR1 SGHDT, CDR2 YYEEEE. J gave up 0 bases and V 1 base, and 1 base lay outside the gene matches. The CDR3 totals 15 residues. CDR3 amino acids: CASSLSGGSTDTQYF. The CDR3 nucleotides read TGTGCCAGCAGCTTGAGCGGGGGTAGCACAGATACGCAGTATTTT. Full variable domain (remainder filled in from reference TRBV5-6 and TRBJ2-3): DAGVTQSPTHLIKTRGQQVTLRCSPKSGHDTVSWYQQALGQGPQFIFQYYEEEERQRGNFPDRFSGHQFPNYSSELNVNALLLGDSALYLCASSLSGGSTDTQYFGPGTRLTVL.

The chain carries TRBV11-3 and TRBJ1-4; 7 bases line up with TRBD1. Germline CDR1 and CDR2: SGHNT and YENEEA. V shed 2 bases and J 5 bases; nucleotides not matched to a gene: 5. This CDR3 contains 15 residues. The CDR3 bases are TGTGCCAGCAGCTTAAGGGCAGGGGGAAATGAAAAACTGTTTTTT. It translates to CASSLRAGGNEKLFF. The full variable domain, its missing parts supplied by reference TRBV11-3 and TRBJ1-4, is EAGVVQSPRYKIIEKKQPVAFWCNPISGHNTLYWYLQNLGQGPELLIRYENEEAVDDSQLPKDRFSAERLKGVDSTLKIQPAELGDSAVYLCASSLRAGGNEKLFFGSGTQLSVL.

This clone has more than one count but fewer than ten. The rearrangement links TRBV29-1 to TRBJ2-1; D remains unclear. The V and J ends lost 2 bases and 7 bases respectively, with 18 bases between them. The CDR3 covers 15 residues. Germline lookup yields CDR1 SQVTM and CDR2 ANQGSEA. The CDR3 sequence: CSVEPYNSAENEQFF. CDR3 bases: TGCAGCGTTGAACCATACAATTCTGCGGAGAATGAGCAGTTCTTC.

The V and J genes are TRBV18 and TRBJ1-3; TRBD1 might be the D (6 bases). The germline V gene encodes CDR1 KGHSH and CDR2 LQKENI. This CDR3 contains 16 residues. V lost 3 bases to trimming and J lost 0 bases, with 12 bases between them. CDR3: CASSPDSADSGNTIYF. The CDR3 DNA sequence: TGTGCCAGCTCACCGGACAGTGCCGACTCTGGAAACACCATATATTTT. The whole variable domain, remainder taken from reference TRBV18 and TRBJ1-3, is NAGVMQNPRHLVRRRGQEARLRCSPMKGHSHVYWYRQLPEEGLKFMVYLQKENIIDESGMPKERFSAEFPKEGPSILRIQQVVRGDSAAYFCASSPDSADSGNTIYFGEGSWLTVV.